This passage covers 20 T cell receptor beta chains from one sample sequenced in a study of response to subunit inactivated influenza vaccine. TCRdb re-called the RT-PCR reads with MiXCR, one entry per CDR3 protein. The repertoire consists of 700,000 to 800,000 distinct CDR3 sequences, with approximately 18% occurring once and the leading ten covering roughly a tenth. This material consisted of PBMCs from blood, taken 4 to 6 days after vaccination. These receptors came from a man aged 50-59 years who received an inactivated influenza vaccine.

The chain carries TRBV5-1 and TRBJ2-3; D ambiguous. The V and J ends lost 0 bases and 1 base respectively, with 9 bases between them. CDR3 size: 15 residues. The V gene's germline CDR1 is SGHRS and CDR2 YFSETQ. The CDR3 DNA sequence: TGCGCCAGCAGCTTGGGTCCTTTGGGCACAGATACGCAGTATTTT. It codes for CASSLGPLGTDTQYF.

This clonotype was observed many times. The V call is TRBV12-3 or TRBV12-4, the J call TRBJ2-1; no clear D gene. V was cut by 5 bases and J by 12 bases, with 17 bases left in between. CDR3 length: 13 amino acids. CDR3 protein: CASSPPGPHGQFF. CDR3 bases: TGTGCCAGCAGTCCCCCCGGACCACACGGGCAGTTCTTC.

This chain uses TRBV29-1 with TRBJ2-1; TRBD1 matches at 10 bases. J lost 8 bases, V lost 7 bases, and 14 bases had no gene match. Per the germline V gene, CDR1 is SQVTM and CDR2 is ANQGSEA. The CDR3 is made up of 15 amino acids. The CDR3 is CSATRDRGRGYEQFF. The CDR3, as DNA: TGCAGCGCTACGCGTGACAGGGGGCGGGGGTATGAGCAGTTCTTC.

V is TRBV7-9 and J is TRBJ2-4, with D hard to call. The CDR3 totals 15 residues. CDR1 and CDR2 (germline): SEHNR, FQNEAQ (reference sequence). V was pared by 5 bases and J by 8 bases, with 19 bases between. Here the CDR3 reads CASSARTRRDYIQYF. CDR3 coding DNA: TGTGCCAGCAGCGCCCGGACGAGGAGAGATTACATTCAGTACTTC.

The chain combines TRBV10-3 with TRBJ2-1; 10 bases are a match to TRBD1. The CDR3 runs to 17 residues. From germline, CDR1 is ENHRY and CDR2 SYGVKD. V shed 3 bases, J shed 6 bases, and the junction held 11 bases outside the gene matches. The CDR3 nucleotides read TGTGCCATCAGTGAAAGGAGAGCCGGGACAGGGGTCAATGAGCAGTTCTTC. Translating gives CAISERRAGTGVNEQFF.

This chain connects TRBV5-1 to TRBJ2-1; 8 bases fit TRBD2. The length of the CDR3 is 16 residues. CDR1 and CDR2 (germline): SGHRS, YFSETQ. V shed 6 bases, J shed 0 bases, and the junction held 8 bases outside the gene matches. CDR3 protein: CASTTTGGTSYNEQFF. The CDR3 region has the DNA TGCGCCAGCACAACCACGGGAGGGACCTCCTACAATGAGCAGTTCTTC.

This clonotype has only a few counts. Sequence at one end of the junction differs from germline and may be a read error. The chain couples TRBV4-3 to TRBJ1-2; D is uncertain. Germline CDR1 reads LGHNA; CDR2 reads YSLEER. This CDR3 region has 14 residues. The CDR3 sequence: CASSPDISTPAGRF. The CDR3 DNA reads TGCGCCAGCAGCCCCGACATATCGACACCGGCCGGGCGGTTC.

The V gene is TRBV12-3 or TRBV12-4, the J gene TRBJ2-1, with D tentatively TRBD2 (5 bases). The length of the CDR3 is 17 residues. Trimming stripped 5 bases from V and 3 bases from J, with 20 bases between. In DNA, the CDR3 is TGTGCCAGCAGTCCAGATTCTGGGCGGGTAGGCTACAATGAGCAGTTCTTC. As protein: CASSPDSGRVGYNEQFF.

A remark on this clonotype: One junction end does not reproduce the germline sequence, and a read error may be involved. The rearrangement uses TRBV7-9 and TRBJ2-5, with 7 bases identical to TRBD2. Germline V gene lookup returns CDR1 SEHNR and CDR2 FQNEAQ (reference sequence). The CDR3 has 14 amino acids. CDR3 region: CASSDRDYQETQYF. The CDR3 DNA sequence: TGTGCCAGCAGCGACCGGGACTACCAGGAGACCCAGTACTTC.

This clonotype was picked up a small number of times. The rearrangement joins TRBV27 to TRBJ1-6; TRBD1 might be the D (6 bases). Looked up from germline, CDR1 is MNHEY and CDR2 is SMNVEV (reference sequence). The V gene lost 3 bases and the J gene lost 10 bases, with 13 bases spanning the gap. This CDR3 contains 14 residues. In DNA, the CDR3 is TGTGCCAGCAGTTTTCTGCAGGGGAGCTCACCCCTCCACTTT. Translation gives CASSFLQGSSPLHF.

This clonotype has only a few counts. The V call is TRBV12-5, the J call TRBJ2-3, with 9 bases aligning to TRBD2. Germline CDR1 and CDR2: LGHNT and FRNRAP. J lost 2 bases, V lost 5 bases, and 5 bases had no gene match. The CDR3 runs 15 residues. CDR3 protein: CASGPGLANTDTQYF. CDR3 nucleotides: TGTGCTAGTGGTCCCGGACTAGCGAACACAGATACGCAGTATTTT.

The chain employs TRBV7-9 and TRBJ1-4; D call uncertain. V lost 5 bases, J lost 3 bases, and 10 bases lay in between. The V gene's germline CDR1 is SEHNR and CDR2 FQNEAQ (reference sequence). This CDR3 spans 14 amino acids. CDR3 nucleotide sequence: TGTGCCAGCAGCCTCAGCCGGGCTAATGAAAAACTGTTTTTT. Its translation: CASSLSRANEKLFF.

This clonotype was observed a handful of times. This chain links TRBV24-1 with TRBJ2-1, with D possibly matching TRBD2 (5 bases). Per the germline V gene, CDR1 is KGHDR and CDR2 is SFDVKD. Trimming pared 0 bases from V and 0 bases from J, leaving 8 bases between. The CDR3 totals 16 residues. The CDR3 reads CATSDLEGSSYNEQFF. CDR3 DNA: TGTGCCACCAGTGATTTGGAGGGAAGCTCCTACAATGAGCAGTTCTTC.

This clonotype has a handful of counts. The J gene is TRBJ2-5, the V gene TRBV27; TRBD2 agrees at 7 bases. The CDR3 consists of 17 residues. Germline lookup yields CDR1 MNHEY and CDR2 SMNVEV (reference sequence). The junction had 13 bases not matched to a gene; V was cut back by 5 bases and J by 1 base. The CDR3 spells CASSPLGGYRTQETQYF. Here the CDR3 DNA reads TGTGCCAGCAGTCCCCTGGGGGGGTACCGCACCCAAGAGACCCAGTACTTC.

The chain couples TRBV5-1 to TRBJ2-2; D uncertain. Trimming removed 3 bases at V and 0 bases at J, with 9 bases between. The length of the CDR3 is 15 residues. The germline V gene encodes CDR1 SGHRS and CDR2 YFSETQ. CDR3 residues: CASSSNDANTGELFF. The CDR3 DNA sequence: TGCGCCAGCAGCTCGAACGACGCGAACACCGGGGAGCTGTTTTTT.

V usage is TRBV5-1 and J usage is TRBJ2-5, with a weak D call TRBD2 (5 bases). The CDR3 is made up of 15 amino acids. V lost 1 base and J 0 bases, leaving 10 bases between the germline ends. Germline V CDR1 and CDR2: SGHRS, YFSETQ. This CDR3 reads CASSLQAAYQETQYF. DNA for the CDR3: TGCGCCAGCAGCTTGCAAGCGGCGTACCAAGAGACCCAGTACTTC.

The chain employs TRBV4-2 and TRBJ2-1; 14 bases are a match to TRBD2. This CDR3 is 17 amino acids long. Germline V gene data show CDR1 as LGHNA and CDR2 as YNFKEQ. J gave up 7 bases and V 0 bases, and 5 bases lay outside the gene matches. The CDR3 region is CASSQDHGLAGGNEQFF. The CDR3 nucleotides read TGTGCCAGCAGCCAAGATCATGGACTAGCGGGAGGAAATGAGCAGTTCTTC.

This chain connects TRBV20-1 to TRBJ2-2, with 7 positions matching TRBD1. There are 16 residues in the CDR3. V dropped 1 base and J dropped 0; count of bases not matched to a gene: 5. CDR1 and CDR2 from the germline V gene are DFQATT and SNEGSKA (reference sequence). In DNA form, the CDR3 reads TGCAGTGCTAGAGTTACCGGGACAGCGAACACCGGGGAGCTGTTTTTT. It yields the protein CSARVTGTANTGELFF.

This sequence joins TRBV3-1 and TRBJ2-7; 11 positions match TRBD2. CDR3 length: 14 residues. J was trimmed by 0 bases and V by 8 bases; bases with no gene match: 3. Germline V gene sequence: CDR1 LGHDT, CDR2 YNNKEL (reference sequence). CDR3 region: CASGSGGASYEQYF. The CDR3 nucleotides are TGTGCCAGCGGTAGCGGGGGGGCCTCCTACGAGCAGTACTTC.

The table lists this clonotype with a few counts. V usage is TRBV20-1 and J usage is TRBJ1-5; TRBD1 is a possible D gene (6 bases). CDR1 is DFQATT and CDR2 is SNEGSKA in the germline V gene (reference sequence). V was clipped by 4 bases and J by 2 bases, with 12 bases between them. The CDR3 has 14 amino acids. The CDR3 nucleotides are TGCAGTGCTAAACCAGCAGGGGGCAATCAGCCCCAGCATTTT. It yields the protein CSAKPAGGNQPQHF.